This is a list of T cell receptor beta chains from one sample in a study of Tregs in tolerant kidney transplant recipients. TCRdb's copy holds only in-frame clones and misses some; the assay was immunoSEQ multiplex PCR. The table has around 63,000 clones, roughly 85% seen once. Source: Tregs from blood, taken before the transplant. These receptors originate from a human donor who received a combined kidney and bone marrow transplant. Each CDR3 is given with its conserved first and last residue. Each record gives: V gene, J gene, CDR3 protein.

TRBV10-3	TRBJ1-5	CAISESIGTPYSNQPQHF
TRBV18	TRBJ1-5	CASSPSGVRGNQPQHF
TRBV7-8	TRBJ2-1	CASKPGQGYNEQFF
TRBV7-9	TRBJ1-1	CASSPTGAGTEAFF
TRBV18	TRBJ2-2	CASSAMGQGGGELFF
TRBV4-1	TRBJ2-1	CASSQDLESSSYNEQFF
TRBV7-9	TRBJ2-5	CASSLAPTSEDQYF
TRBV6-6	TRBJ1-3	CASKPDRYSGNTIYF
TRBV6-1	TRBJ1-4	CVSSPGQGPSEKLFF
TRBV14	TRBJ2-7	CAGSQVRQGGYEQYF